This T cell receptor (beta chain) was sequenced for a study of blood T cell repertoires in COVID-19 (TCRdb year 2020). For context, the study as a whole: The collaborator samples originated in the United States, Italy and Spain and spanned the acute and convalescent phases of COVID-19. The prospective study material was composed of cDNA or gDNA derived from T cells, B-cell-depleted T cells, or PBMCs. Subjects who had been exposed to COVID-19, were actively infected with it, or had recovered from it provided the deeply sampled blood TCRbeta repertoires that made up the dataset. The repertoires were made available in a free public database intended to serve as a resource for research on the immune response to SARS-CoV-2. Samples were obtained from the ongoing ImmuneRACE study (first 160 participants) and from about 1,300 subjects provided by 6 global collaborators. The sample metadata nearly always contained a de-identified subject ID, COVID-19 status, age in years and sex. Where HLA class I and class II types were available, the types were taken from metadata supplied by the sample provider, not from assay-based typing. What the study reported, not specific to this receptor: How much clinical and demographic metadata was included differed by source and by participant, and the metadata was provided uncurated.

CDR1 and CDR2, looked up from the germline V gene (reference sequence), are MNHEY and SMNVEV. The CDR3 holds 17 amino acids from the cysteine to the phenylalanine. The entry retains the CDR3 DNA only, 51 bases that are in frame from base 1. Relative to germline, V is missing 5 bases and J is missing 0 bases, with 11 bases of the junction outside any gene match. Whole blood was collected in K2EDTA tubes by collaborating institutions according to the institutions' own protocols. For TCRbeta analysis, collaborators shipped samples in one of three forms: frozen whole blood, isolated PBMCs, or DNA extracted from either of those sample types. This clone is a singleton in its sample. The specificity of this receptor is unknown. No per-base quality is available; no much larger clone lies one base away. The immunoSEQ Assay, a bias-controlled multiplex PCR, was used to amplify TCRbeta CDR3 regions from genomic DNA. As for how the authors treated the data: Nucleated cell counts per sample were estimated from amplification of reference gene primers within the assay. To quantify the absolute abundance of each unique TCRbeta CDR3 rearrangement, sequence reads were collapsed and filtered. For each sample, productive Simpson clonality was calculated by taking the square root of Simpson's diversity index across productive rearrangements. The clones in this table, taken by TCRdb from immuneACCESS, are in-frame only. Not every clone is retained; where verified, under half of the shortfall comes from an unresolved V gene, and the cause of the rest is unknown. The DNA gave D and trimming, while V, J and clone size come from that table. In this sample the table shows 50,000 or so clones, roughly 79% of which occur a single time. The top ten hold roughly 4.8% of the sample.

Source material: peripheral blood. The sequence came from a woman aged 60-75 years with acute or convalescent COVID-19. Recombination linked TRBV27 to TRBJ1-1, with 8 bases in between that match TRBD1. In nucleotide form, the sequence is TGTGCCAGCAGTGAAGGGGGGACAGGCCCGATGAACACTGAAGCTTTCTTT. This translates into CASSEGGTGPMNTEAFF.